This TCR beta chain comes out of a study of blood T cell repertoires in COVID-19. Study in general: Sites across the United States, Italy and Spain contributed samples from acute and convalescent COVID-19. From T cells, B-cell-depleted T cells, or PBMCs came the material, which was cDNA or gDNA.

The CDR3 has 15 amino acids. The ends lost 2 bases at V and 5 bases at J; junction bases unmatched: 5. Germline V gene data show CDR1 as SGHRS and CDR2 as YFSETQ. In the study's own analysis: Scientists estimated how many nucleated cells there were by amplifying reference gene primers. Clones were sequenced by immunoSEQ multiplex PCR, and TCRdb holds only the in-frame ones, with some missing. That table is the source of V, J and clone size, and D and trimming were worked out from the DNA. Of 150,000 to 200,000 clones listed, 84% are singletons. The sequence derives from an elderly woman with acute or convalescent COVID-19. The chain uses TRBV5-1 and TRBJ1-2; 11 bases map to TRBD1. Sequencing was done on a sample of peripheral blood. For the CDR3, the DNA is TGCGCCAGCAGCTTTTCCGGGACAGGGGGATATGGCTACACCTTC. Amino acid sequence: CASSFSGTGGYGYTF.